This is a list of T cell receptor beta chains from one sample in a study of T cell clones after liver transplantation. Sequenced by immunoSEQ multiplex PCR; TCRdb stores in-frame clones only, minus some. The sample has approximately 2,100 clones, about a fifth seen once. Antigens of these TCRs are unknown. The specimen was CD8+ T cells from cultured PBMCs. The receptors here all came from a human patient who received a liver transplant. Some T cells here may be from the graft donor. Both conserved end residues are part of each CDR3. The D gene is left open where the match is weak. A row's size may be missing; if present it is once, few, many or a size class.

TGCGCCAGCAGCCAAGGAGGGGCTGGCTACACCTTC	CASSQGGAGYTF	-	TRBJ1-2	TRBV4-1	large
TGTGCCAGCAGCTTAGCGGGAGTCGCCTACGAGCAGTACTTC	CASSLAGVAYEQYF	-	TRBJ2-7	TRBV7-8	-
TGTGCCAGCAGTTGGACTAGCGGAGAGTACCAAGAGACCCAGTACTTC	CASSWTSGEYQETQYF	TRBD2	TRBJ2-5	TRBV11-3	few
TGTGCCAGCAGTTTTTTCCGGGACTCTCTCGAGCAGTACTTC	CASSFFRDSLEQYF	-	TRBJ2-7	TRBV19	few
TGTGCCAGCAGCTTAGCTGTCTACGAGCAGTACTTC	CASSLAVYEQYF	-	TRBJ2-7	TRBV11-3	-
TGTGCCAGCAGCTACCTCAGTACTGAAGCTTTCTTT	CASSYLSTEAFF	-	TRBJ1-1	TRBV5-3	-
TGTGCCAGCAGTGAATCAGGACCAGCCCAGCATTTT	CASSESGPAQHF	-	TRBJ1-5	TRBV25-1	-
TGTGCCAGCAGCCTCAACAGGTGGACCAATCAGCCCCAGCATTTT	CASSLNRWTNQPQHF	-	TRBJ1-5	TRBV5-6	-
TGTGCCAGCAGCGTAGAGGGTGCTAGAGATACGCAGTATTTT	CASSVEGARDTQYF	-	TRBJ2-3	TRBV9	-
TGTGCCAGCAGCTCCCCGGAGGCTAGCGGGAGGGGGTATGAGCAGTTCTTC	CASSSPEASGRGYEQFF	TRBD2	TRBJ2-1	TRBV7-3	few
TGTGCCAGCAGCTCCACCTCGGGTGAGGCAGGTAGCGGCGAGCAGTACTTC	CASSSTSGEAGSGEQYF	-	TRBJ2-7	TRBV11-1	-
TGCGCCAGCAGCCAAGGGAGCGGACTCCCCTACGAGCAGTACTTC	CASSQGSGLPYEQYF	-	TRBJ2-7	TRBV23-1	few
TGCGCCAGCAGCTTTGCGGGAGGGCCCTACAATGAGCAGTTCTTC	CASSFAGGPYNEQFF	TRBD2	TRBJ2-1	TRBV5-1	few
TGTGCCAGCAGTTTAAGTCAGGGGACTCAGCCCCAGCATTTT	CASSLSQGTQPQHF	-	TRBJ1-5	TRBV27	medium-sized
TGCAGCGTTGAAGCTCTCACTAGCGGGATAACCTACGAGCAGTACTTC	CSVEALTSGITYEQYF	TRBD2	TRBJ2-7	TRBV29-1	-
TGCGCCAGCAGCCCCATACAAGGGGTCCTGTTCGGCTACACCTTC	CASSPIQGVLFGYTF	-	TRBJ1-2	TRBV4-1	few
TGTGCCAGCAGCCACGGGACAGGCTACGAGCAGTACTTC	CASSHGTGYEQYF	TRBD1	TRBJ2-7	TRBV7-8	-
TGCGCCAGCAGCTTGCACGAGGATGAGCAGTTCTTC	CASSLHEDEQFF	-	TRBJ2-1	TRBV5-1	-
TGTGCCGGGTTAGTGGGTCGTCAGCCCCAGCATTTT	CAGLVGRQPQHF	-	TRBJ1-5	TRBV9	few
TGTGCCAGCAGATCCAGAGGGAGCCGTACCGGGGAGCTGTTTTTT	CASRSRGSRTGELFF	-	TRBJ2-2	TRBV6-5	medium-sized
TGTGCCTGGGCCCAGGGGCGCCTATTCTACGAGCAGTACTTC	CAWAQGRLFYEQYF	-	TRBJ2-7	TRBV30	medium-sized
TGTGCCAGCAGCGTAGGGCGACCGAACACTGAAGCTTTCTTT	CASSVGRPNTEAFF	-	TRBJ1-1	TRBV9	few
TGTGCCAGCAGGGACAGGGGCTACGAGCAGTACTTC	CASRDRGYEQYF	TRBD1	TRBJ2-7	TRBV11-2	few
TGTGCCAGCAGCTGGCGGGGACAGGGGGATGATGAGCAGTTCTTC	CASSWRGQGDDEQFF	TRBD1	TRBJ2-1	TRBV11-2	-
TGTGCCAGCAGCTACAAGCCGAACACTGAAGCTTTCTTT	CASSYKPNTEAFF	-	TRBJ1-1	TRBV7-2	many
TGTGCCAGCAGCTTGGAAGGAGGGACGGACACCTACGAGCAGTACTTC	CASSLEGGTDTYEQYF	-	TRBJ2-7	TRBV5-7	-
TGTGCCAGCAGCTTCATCGACAGAGGCTTAGTTAACACTGAAGCTTTCTTT	CASSFIDRGLVNTEAFF	-	TRBJ1-1	TRBV11-2	-
TGTGCCAGCAGCCCGGTGGGATACACTGAAGCTTTCTTT	CASSPVGYTEAFF	-	TRBJ1-1	TRBV13	large
TGTGCCAGCAGTCCCCGGGGAGGGGTGGGGGGCTACACCTTC	CASSPRGGVGGYTF	-	TRBJ1-2	TRBV28	medium-sized
TGTGCCAGCAGCTTCCGACCGTACCGGGACAACGAGCAGTACTTC	CASSFRPYRDNEQYF	-	TRBJ2-7	TRBV14	-
TGTGCTAGTGGTTACGCATATTTGCAAGGACAAAGTCGGGCCAACGTCCTGACTTTC	CASGYAYLQGQSRANVLTF	-	TRBJ2-6	TRBV12-5	-
TGTGCCAGTGCCTTGGGGAGCGGCGGGTACGAGCAGTACTTC	CASALGSGGYEQYF	-	TRBJ2-7	TRBV11-2	few
TGTGCCAGCAGCCCGTCCCCCTCCTACGAGCAGTACTTC	CASSPSPSYEQYF	-	TRBJ2-7	TRBV11-3	-
TGTGCCATCAGCCCTCGCTGGTTCTCTGAAGCTTTCTTT	CAISPRWFSEAFF	-	TRBJ1-1	TRBV5-6	-
TGTGCCAGCAGTTACCTCGGGACTAGCGGGAGTAATGAGCAGTTCTTC	CASSYLGTSGSNEQFF	TRBD2	TRBJ2-1	TRBV6-6	medium-sized
TGTGCCAGCAGTTTTTTCCGGGACTCTCTCGAGCAGTACTTC	CASSFFRDSLEQYF	-	TRBJ2-7	TRBV7-4	-
TGTGCCAGCAGTTTGGGGACTAGCGGGAGGACCTATACGCAGTATTTT	CASSLGTSGRTYTQYF	TRBD2	TRBJ2-3	TRBV27	medium-sized
TGTGCCAGCAGGGACAGGGGCTACGAGCAGTACTTC	CASRDRGYEQYF	TRBD1	TRBJ2-7	TRBV7-6	-
TGTGCCAGCAGCAGTTTCTGGTTTACCCACAAAAGTCGGGCCAACGTCCTGACTTTC	CASSSFWFTHKSRANVLTF	-	TRBJ2-6	TRBV7-8	-
TGTGCCAGCAGCCCCCAGACAGGGTCCTACGAGCAGTACTTC	CASSPQTGSYEQYF	TRBD1	TRBJ2-7	TRBV13	large
TGTGCCAGCAGCTTGGGTCCGGACGAAGGGGAGCCCCAGCATTTT	CASSLGPDEGEPQHF	-	TRBJ1-5	TRBV7-6	-